The 22 T cell receptor beta chains in this list originate from one sample, sequenced in a study of shared T cell receptors in the human thymus. TCRdb's copy holds only in-frame clones and misses some; the assay was immunoSEQ multiplex PCR. The table shows hundreds of thousands of clones, with more than 70% occurring only once. This sample also appeared in a second study, on human thymus T cells.

What was sequenced was thymocytes. The source of these receptors is a boy under three years old with a congenital heart defect.

The DNA of the CDR3 is TGTGCCAGCAGAAGACAGGGGGCGCCTTGGGGAGCTTTCTTT. It codes for CASRRQGAPWGAFF. The V gene is TRBV27, the J gene TRBJ1-1, with 10 bases aligning to TRBD1. The V gene end was trimmed by 6 bases and the J gene end by 10 bases; junction bases not matched to a gene: 11. There are 14 residues in the CDR3. Germline lookup yields CDR1 MNHEY and CDR2 SMNVEV (reference sequence).

V and J are TRBV7-9 and TRBJ1-5; TRBD1 agrees at 10 bases. The ends lost 1 base at V and 2 bases at J; junction bases unmatched: 11. The V gene's germline CDR1 is SEHNR and CDR2 FQNEAQ (reference sequence). This CDR3 region has 19 residues. CDR3 loop: CASSLGPGQGWFGNQPQHF. The CDR3 coding sequence is TGTGCCAGCAGCTTAGGACCGGGACAGGGGTGGTTTGGCAATCAGCCCCAGCATTTT.

CDR3 sequence: CASSERPQGRGYNSPLHF. CDR3 nucleotides: TGTGCCAGCAGTGAAAGACCACAGGGCCGGGGCTATAATTCACCCCTCCACTTT. The genes are TRBV6-1 and TRBJ1-6; the D gene is possibly TRBD1 (6 bases). The ends were cut back, 2 bases at V and 3 bases at J, with 17 bases in the middle. The CDR3 spans 18 residues. The V gene's germline CDR1 is MNHNS and CDR2 SASEGT.

The chain joins TRBV5-6 to TRBJ1-3; 8 nucleotides match TRBD1. CDR1 and CDR2 from the germline V gene are SGHDT and YYEEEE. V gave up 4 bases and J gave up 9 bases; unmatched junction bases: 18. The length of the CDR3 is 17 residues. The CDR3 here is CASSVYARTGLFVTIYF. The CDR3 nucleotides read TGTGCCAGCAGCGTTTATGCGAGGACAGGGCTTTTCGTCACCATATATTTT.

This chain joins TRBV4-1 and TRBJ1-1; unclear D gene. This CDR3 spans 13 amino acids. In germline, CDR1 is MGHRA, CDR2 YSYEKL. Trimming cost V 4 bases and J 4 bases, with 10 bases left between them. CDR3: CASSRKSSTEAFF. The CDR3 DNA is TGCGCCAGCAGCCGAAAAAGTAGCACTGAAGCTTTCTTT.

The CDR3, as DNA: TGTGCCAGCAGTGAAAATGCTGACAGTAAAAACTTCTATGGCTACACCTTC. As protein: CASSENADSKNFYGYTF. The V and J genes are TRBV6-1 and TRBJ1-2; perhaps TRBD1 as D (5 bases). V gave up 2 bases and J gave up 4 bases, with 20 bases separating them. The CDR3 is 17 amino acids. CDR1 is MNHNS and CDR2 is SASEGT in the germline V gene.

J is TRBJ2-3 and V is TRBV20-1; D gene unclear. Deletions cut 7 bases from V and 2 bases from J, with 7 bases between. This CDR3 comprises 11 residues. The germline CDR1 and CDR2 sequences are DFQATT and SNEGSKA (reference sequence). For the CDR3, the DNA is TGCAGTGGTAGTAACACAGATACGCAGTATTTT. Its translation: CSGSNTDTQYF.

This clone was observed once. The CDR3 sequence: CASSHLSWGRKPLHF. CDR3 coding DNA: TGTGCCAGCAGTCATCTGAGTTGGGGCCGTAAACCCCTCCACTTT. The chain joins TRBV2 to TRBJ1-6; tentatively, D is TRBD1 (5 bases). V was cut by 5 bases and J by 12 bases, with 20 bases left in between. This CDR3 has 15 amino acids. CDR1 is SNHLY, CDR2 FYNNEI, per germline.

The chain carries TRBV27 and TRBJ2-7, with D possibly matching TRBD1 (5 bases). The CDR3 sequence is 17 residues long. Trimming cost V 5 bases and J 3 bases, with 23 bases left between them. Germline CDR1 reads MNHEY; CDR2 reads SMNVEV (reference sequence). The CDR3 region is CASSASTLGAGSYEQYF. DNA for the CDR3: TGTGCCAGCAGTGCCTCAACATTAGGGGCCGGTAGCTACGAGCAGTACTTC.

The rearrangement joins TRBV6-5 to TRBJ1-2, with TRBD1 matching 7 bases. V lost 6 bases and J lost 8; bases outside the gene matches: 12. The CDR3 loop spans 14 amino acids. Germline V gene sequence: CDR1 MNHEY, CDR2 SVGAGI. The CDR3 here is CASRQRQGPEGYTF. The CDR3 nucleotides read TGTGCCAGCAGGCAGAGACAGGGACCCGAAGGCTACACCTTC.

The rearrangement uses TRBV28 and TRBJ1-1, with 11 nucleotides matching TRBD1. The length of the CDR3 is 18 residues. V lost 5 bases and J lost 1; bases outside the gene matches: 12. The V gene's germline CDR1 is MDHEN and CDR2 SYDVKM. The DNA for the CDR3 is TGTGCCAGCAGTCCTGGACAGGGGGCAATCCCATCGAACACTGAAGCTTTCTTT. It translates to CASSPGQGAIPSNTEAFF. The entire variable domain, with the rest obtained from reference TRBV28 and TRBJ1-1, is as follows: DVKVTQSSRYLVKRTGEKVFLECVQDMDHENMFWYRQDPGLGLRLIYFSYDVKMKEKGDIPEGYSVSREKKERFSLILESASTNQTSMYLCASSPGQGAIPSNTEAFFGQGTRLTVV.

The V and J genes are TRBV14 and TRBJ1-1; D possibly corresponds to TRBD1 (5 bases). V lost 1 base, J lost 1 base, and 10 bases lay in between. CDR1 and CDR2 from the germline V gene are SGHDN and FVKESK. The CDR3 is 15 residues long. The CDR3 bases are TGTGCCAGCAGCCAAGGGCCAGGGCCGAACACTGAAGCTTTCTTT. It translates to CASSQGPGPNTEAFF.

The V and J genes are TRBV2 and TRBJ1-2; possible D gene TRBD1, 6 bases. This CDR3 is 13 amino acids long. Germline V gene lookup returns CDR1 SNHLY and CDR2 FYNNEI. V was shortened by 3 bases and J by 3 bases, with 8 bases between the two germline ends. The CDR3 sequence is CASSEAGDYGYTF. The CDR3 DNA is TGTGCCAGCAGTGAGGCAGGGGACTATGGCTACACCTTC.

The V gene is TRBV5-1, the J gene TRBJ2-7, with TRBD2 as a possible D gene (5 bases). Trimming took off 0 bases at V and 5 bases at J, with 9 bases between the two ends. The germline CDR1 and CDR2 sequences are SGHRS and YFSETQ. This CDR3 contains 13 residues. CDR3 protein: CASSLELVNEQYF. The CDR3 nucleotides are TGCGCCAGCAGCTTGGAACTAGTCAACGAGCAGTACTTC.

This clone was detected once. The J gene is TRBJ2-1, the V gene TRBV30, with 10 bases identical to TRBD2. The CDR3 consists of 16 residues. Germline lookup yields CDR1 GTSNPN and CDR2 SVGIG (reference sequence). Trimming removed 1 base from V and 7 bases from J; junction bases left unmatched: 10. As DNA, the CDR3 is TGTGCCTGGAGTGCACCGCTAGCGGGAGTTGTGAATGAGCAGTTCTTC. Translation gives CAWSAPLAGVVNEQFF.

The V and J genes are TRBV10-3 and TRBJ2-1; the match to TRBD2 covers 10 bases. This CDR3 region has 15 residues. Germline V gene data show CDR1 as ENHRY and CDR2 as SYGVKD. V trimming: 0 bases; J trimming: 9 bases; junction bases outside the gene matches: 5. The CDR3 protein is CAISESSSGGPEQFF. The CDR3 DNA follows: TGTGCCATCAGTGAGTCTTCTAGCGGGGGTCCTGAGCAGTTCTTC.

The chain uses TRBV14 and TRBJ1-2; 7 bases line up with TRBD1. CDR3 length: 15 amino acids. Germline values: CDR1 SGHDN, CDR2 FVKESK. V shed 4 bases, J shed 8 bases, and the junction held 13 bases outside the gene matches. CDR3 protein: CASSRPGQRNWGYTF. In DNA, the CDR3 is TGTGCCAGCAGCCGCCCGGGACAGAGAAATTGGGGCTACACCTTC.

In regard to this clone: A read error may account for a junction end that differs from germline. Other nucleotide sequences in the sample specify the same CDR3. This sequence joins TRBV5-1 and TRBJ2-7; 9 bases match TRBD1. The V gene's germline CDR1 is SGHRS and CDR2 YFSETQ. The CDR3 has 16 amino acids. The DNA of the CDR3 is TGCGCCAGCAGCTTGGGGACAGGGGATGGCTCCTACGAGCAGTACTTT. This codes for CASSLGTGDGSYEQYF.

The rearrangement links TRBV27 to TRBJ1-2; possibly TRBD1 for D (6 bases). The CDR3 loop spans 15 amino acids. The germline V gene has CDR1 MNHEY and CDR2 SMNVEV (reference sequence). The ends were cut back, 6 bases at V and 5 bases at J, with 19 bases in the middle. The CDR3 bases are TGTGCCAGCAGATACAGGGCCGAGGAAGTTTATGGCTACACCTTC. Translation gives CASRYRAEEVYGYTF.

This chain connects TRBV5-4 to TRBJ1-4; tentative D call: TRBD1 (6 bases). CDR1 is SGHNT and CDR2 is YYREEE in the germline V gene (reference sequence). The V end was cut by 0 bases, the J end by 0 bases, with 15 bases between. CDR3 length equals 18 residues. The CDR3 sequence: CASSLGHRDKATNEKLFF. As DNA, the CDR3 is TGTGCCAGCAGCTTGGGGCACCGGGACAAGGCAACTAATGAAAAACTGTTTTTT.

The rearrangement uses TRBV6-1 and TRBJ1-2; D unresolved. Trimming pared 7 bases from V and 2 bases from J, leaving 11 bases between. Germline assignment: CDR1 MNHNS and CDR2 SASEGT. CDR3 length equals 13 residues. This CDR3 reads CASTEPVNYGYTF. CDR3 DNA: TGTGCCAGCACCGAACCGGTCAACTATGGCTACACCTTC.

V and J are TRBV5-1 and TRBJ2-3; 10 bases map to TRBD1. Germline V lookup: CDR1 SGHRS, CDR2 YFSETQ. This CDR3 has 15 amino acids. Trimming took 6 bases from V and 2 from J; bases not matched to a gene: 6. The CDR3 region is CASNSGTGDTDTQYF. DNA for the CDR3: TGCGCCAGCAATAGTGGGACAGGGGACACAGATACGCAGTATTTT.